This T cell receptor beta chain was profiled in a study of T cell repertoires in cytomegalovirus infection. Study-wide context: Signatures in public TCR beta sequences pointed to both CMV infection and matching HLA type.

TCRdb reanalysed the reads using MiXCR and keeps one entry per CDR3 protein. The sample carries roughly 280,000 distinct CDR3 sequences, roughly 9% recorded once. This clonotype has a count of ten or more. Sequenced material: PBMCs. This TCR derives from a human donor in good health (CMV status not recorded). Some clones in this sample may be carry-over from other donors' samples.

In nucleotides, the CDR3 is TGTGCCAGCAGAATCACGAACACTGAAGCTTTCTTT. Its translation is CASRITNTEAFF. The rearrangement links TRBV6-1 to TRBJ1-1, with D unclear. Trimming cost V 6 bases and J 1 base, with 6 bases left between them. The germline V gene has CDR1 MNHNS and CDR2 SASEGT. This CDR3 has 12 residues.